Listed below are T cell receptor beta chains from one sample, sequenced in a study of cytomegalovirus exposure and HLA in healthy donors. Profiling relied on immunoSEQ multiplex PCR, and the TCRdb table lists in-frame clones only, not all of them. The sample has approximately 140,000 clones, roughly four fifths seen once. The sample consisted of PBMCs. The receptor source for this set is a male donor in good health and CMV-seronegative. The CDR3 runs from the conserved cysteine through the conserved F or W. The D gene is left open where the match is weak. The size of a clone is reported for some rows only, either as once, few or many, or as a class for expanded clones.

j_call,clone_size,v_call,d_call,cdr3_nt,cdr3_aa
TRBJ2-3,NA,TRBV4-3,TRBD2,TGCGCCAGCAGCCAAGATTGGGGGGAGGGTGATACGCAGTATTTT,CASSQDWGEGDTQYF
TRBJ2-7,NA,TRBV9,NA,TGTGCCAGCAGCGTAGTCTCAGGGGCGGGCGAGCAGTACTTC,CASSVVSGAGEQYF
TRBJ1-1,NA,TRBV9,TRBD1,TGTGCCAGCAGCCCCGGACAGGGAAACACTGAAGCTTTCTTT,CASSPGQGNTEAFF
TRBJ1-1,NA,TRBV7-3,NA,TGTGCCAGCAGCTTTATAGGGGACACTGAAGCTTTCTTT,CASSFIGDTEAFF
TRBJ1-5,NA,TRBV29-1,TRBD1,TGCAGCGCCTCCGGGACAGCCGACGGGCCCCAGCATTTT,CSASGTADGPQHF
TRBJ2-6,NA,TRBV28,TRBD1,TGTGCCAGCATTCCCAGGGGGCCTGGGGCCAACGTCCTGACTTTC,CASIPRGPGANVLTF
TRBJ2-3,NA,TRBV2,TRBD2,TGTGCCAAAGCAGGGGGGACTAGCGGCCGCACAGATACGCAGTATTTT,CAKAGGTSGRTDTQYF
TRBJ2-7,NA,TRBV27,TRBD1,TGTGCCAGCAGTTTATCGTCGGGACAGGGGTACGAGCAGTACTTC,CASSLSSGQGYEQYF
TRBJ1-1,NA,TRBV29-1,NA,TGCAGCGTTAAGTCAGGGGAAAACACTGAAGCTTTCTTT,CSVKSGENTEAFF
TRBJ2-1,NA,TRBV7-9,NA,TGTGCCAGCAGCCGCTCAAGGGGGACACTTTACAATGAGCAGTTCTTC,CASSRSRGTLYNEQFF
TRBJ2-3,once,TRBV27,TRBD2,TGTGCCAGCAGGAGCGGGAGGGGCACAGATACGCAGTATTTT,CASRSGRGTDTQYF
TRBJ2-1,NA,TRBV29-1,TRBD2,TGCAGCGTTGGCCCATCGGGGGGGAATGAGCAGTTCTTC,CSVGPSGGNEQFF
TRBJ2-7,NA,TRBV28,NA,TGTGCCAGCAGTTCGTACAATTACGAGCAGTACTTC,CASSSYNYEQYF
TRBJ1-2,NA,TRBV19,NA,TGTGCCAGTCTCACAGAGGAGGGTGGCTACACCTTC,CASLTEEGGYTF
TRBJ1-2,NA,TRBV20-1,NA,TGCAGTGCTAGAGATCCTTATGGCTACACCTTC,CSARDPYGYTF
TRBJ2-7,NA,TRBV13,TRBD2,TGTGCCAGCAGCCCAACCTCCGGGACGATAAAGCGGGAGACCAGAACGCTATTCTCCTACGAGCAGTACTTC,CASSPTSGTIKRETRTLFSYEQYF
TRBJ2-5,NA,TRBV11-2,TRBD2,TGTGCCAGCAGCTTAGATGGGGGGGTAGAGACCCAGTACTTC,CASSLDGGVETQYF
TRBJ1-2,NA,TRBV28,TRBD1,TGTGCCAGCAGTTGGACAGGGGGCTATGGCTACACCTTC,CASSWTGGYGYTF
TRBJ1-5,NA,TRBV27,TRBD1,TGTGCCAGCAGCTCAACACAGGGGTATCAGCCCCAGCATTTT,CASSSTQGYQPQHF
TRBJ2-6,NA,TRBV5-1,NA,TGCGCCAGCAGCTCCCCGGTCTCTGGGGCCAACGTCCTGACTTTC,CASSSPVSGANVLTF
TRBJ2-2,NA,TRBV7-2,TRBD2,TGTGCCAGCAGCCCACGTAGTTACGGGAGGCACACCGGGGAGCTGTTTTTT,CASSPRSYGRHTGELFF
TRBJ2-3,NA,TRBV19,NA,TGTGCCAGTAGTATAGATCCTCCCCCTAGCACAGATACGCAGTATTTT,CASSIDPPPSTDTQYF
TRBJ2-7,NA,TRBV27,TRBD2,TGTGCCAGCAGTTTGGCGGGAGGGGTCCGGGAGCAGTACTTC,CASSLAGGVREQYF
TRBJ2-7,NA,TRBV27,TRBD1,TGTGCCAGCAGCCCGACAGGGGGCTACGAGCAGTACTTC,CASSPTGGYEQYF
TRBJ2-7,NA,TRBV5-6,NA,TGTGCCAGCAGCTTGCGCTACGAGCAGTACTTC,CASSLRYEQYF
TRBJ2-7,NA,TRBV25-1,TRBD1,TGTGCCAGCGGACAGGGGGCTGGCGAGCAGTACTTC,CASGQGAGEQYF
TRBJ1-1,NA,TRBV7-3,TRBD1,TGTGCCAGCAGCTTCACACCCGACAGGGGAGGTTTAGCTTTCTTT,CASSFTPDRGGLAFF
TRBJ2-1,once,TRBV9,NA,TGTGCCAGCAGCCCTGAGGGAGGTTATACGGAGCAGTTCTTC,CASSPEGGYTEQFF
TRBJ2-7,NA,TRBV11-2,TRBD1,TGTGCCAGCAGTCTGGGGACAGGGGACTTCGAGCAGTACTTC,CASSLGTGDFEQYF
TRBJ2-7,NA,TRBV5-8,NA,TGTGCCAGCAGCTTTGGTCTTGCGGACTCCTACGAGCAGTACTTC,CASSFGLADSYEQYF
TRBJ2-4,NA,TRBV4-1,TRBD2,TGCGCCAGTAGTGGGAGGGTAGCCAAAAACATTCAGTACTTC,CASSGRVAKNIQYF
TRBJ1-4,few,TRBV9,TRBD1,TGTGCCAGCAGCCCAACGACAGGGGGTAGTGAAAAACTGTTTTTT,CASSPTTGGSEKLFF
TRBJ2-5,NA,TRBV10-3,TRBD2,TGTGCCATCAGTGGGACTAGCCAAGAGACCCAGTACTTC,CAISGTSQETQYF
TRBJ1-1,NA,TRBV30,NA,TGTGCCTGGCGGCTCGGAGCCACTGAAGCTTTCTTT,CAWRLGATEAFF
TRBJ2-1,NA,TRBV9,TRBD2,TGTGCCAGCAGCCCAGGACTAGCGGGATTCCATGAGCAGTTCTTC,CASSPGLAGFHEQFF
TRBJ2-5,NA,TRBV29-1,TRBD1,TGCAGCGTGTCACAGGGGGAACAAGAGACCCAGTACTTC,CSVSQGEQETQYF
TRBJ2-7,NA,TRBV6-1,TRBD2,TGTGCCAGCACCTTGTCCCTAGCGGGGAGGAACGAGCAGTACTTC,CASTLSLAGRNEQYF